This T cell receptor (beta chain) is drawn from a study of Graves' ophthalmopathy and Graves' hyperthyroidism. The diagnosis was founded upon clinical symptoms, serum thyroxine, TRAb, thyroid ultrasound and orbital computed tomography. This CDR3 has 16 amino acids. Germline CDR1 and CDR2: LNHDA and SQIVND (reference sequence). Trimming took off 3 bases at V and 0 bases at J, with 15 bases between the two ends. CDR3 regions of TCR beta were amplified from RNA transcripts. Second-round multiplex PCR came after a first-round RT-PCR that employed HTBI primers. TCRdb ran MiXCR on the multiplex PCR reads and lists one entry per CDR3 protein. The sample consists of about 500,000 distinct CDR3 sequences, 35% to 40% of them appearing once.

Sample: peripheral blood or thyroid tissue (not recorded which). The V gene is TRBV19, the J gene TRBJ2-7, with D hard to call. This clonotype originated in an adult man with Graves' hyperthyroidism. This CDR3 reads CASSMKSQVGSYEQYF. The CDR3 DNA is TGTGCCAGTAGTATGAAGTCGCAGGTAGGCTCCTACGAGCAGTACTTC.